What follows are 22 T cell receptor beta chains derived from one specimen sequenced in a study of blood T cell repertoires in COVID-19. The assay was immunoSEQ multiplex PCR, and TCRdb's table has in-frame clones only and misses some. This repertoire shows under 55,000 clones, 80% to 90% found once; its top ten account for around 2.1%. The source material was peripheral blood. Receptor source: a human donor in a cohort sampled during active COVID-19.

This chain uses TRBV5-1 with TRBJ2-3, with D possibly TRBD1 on 6 matching bases. Deletions cut 2 bases from V and 0 bases from J, with 10 bases between. CDR1 is SGHRS, CDR2 YFSETQ, per germline. This CDR3 is built from 15 residues. The CDR3 sequence is CASSFLQGSTDTQYF. The CDR3 nucleotides read TGCGCCAGCAGCTTCCTGCAGGGGAGCACAGATACGCAGTATTTT.

The V gene is TRBV18, the J gene TRBJ1-6; D gene unclear. The CDR3 sequence is 13 residues long. Deletions cut 5 bases from V and 9 bases from J, with 11 bases between. Germline loops: CDR1 KGHSH, CDR2 LQKENI. DNA of the CDR3: TGTGCCAGCTCATCTTCCGAGGGTTCACCCCTCCACTTT. It translates to CASSSSEGSPLHF.

CDR3 nucleotides: TGTGCCAGCAGACCTTACCGGGACAGGGGGCATTTTGAGCAGTTCTTC. Its protein product is CASRPYRDRGHFEQFF. The chain combines TRBV11-3 with TRBJ2-1; 12 bases are shared with TRBD1. The CDR3 sequence is 16 residues long. V trimming: 6 bases; J trimming: 9 bases; junction bases outside the gene matches: 12. Germline CDR1 SGHNT, CDR2 YENEEA.

V is TRBV4-3 and J is TRBJ2-1; 13 positions agree with TRBD2. The CDR3 is 21 amino acids. V lost 4 bases, J lost 0 bases, and 15 bases stayed unmatched. Per the germline V gene, CDR1 is LGHNA and CDR2 is YSLEER. This CDR3 is CASSLITGTSGTGSSYNEQFF. The DNA of the CDR3 is TGCGCCAGCAGCCTCATCACCGGGACTAGCGGGACCGGGAGCTCCTACAATGAGCAGTTCTTC.

The J gene is TRBJ2-2, the V gene TRBV18, with 7 bases identical to TRBD1. The CDR3 runs 17 residues. Germline CDR1 KGHSH, CDR2 LQKENI. Trimming cost V 6 bases and J 4 bases; bases outside gene matches: 14. CDR3 DNA: TGTGCCAGCTCCCAACAGGGGACCGAGAGGGGCACCGGGGAGCTGTTTTTT. This gives the protein CASSQQGTERGTGELFF. Based on the CDR3 plus reference TRBV18 and TRBJ2-2, the full variable domain is NAGVMQNPRHLVRRRGQEARLRCSPMKGHSHVYWYRQLPEEGLKFMVYLQKENIIDESGMPKERFSAEFPKEGPSILRIQQVVRGDSAAYFCASSQQGTERGTGELFFGEGSRLTVL.

The chain couples TRBV5-1 to TRBJ1-1; TRBD1 agrees at 8 bases. Per germline, CDR1 SGHRS and CDR2 YFSETQ. The CDR3 has 14 residues. With V trimmed by 3 bases and J by 6 bases, 7 bases remained unmatched. The CDR3, as DNA: TGCGCCAGCAGCTACTACAGGGGACAGGCTGAAGCTTTCTTT. Protein sequence: CASSYYRGQAEAFF.

The chain has TRBV11-2 and TRBJ1-2; 8 positions match TRBD1. Trimming at V came to 5 bases and at J to 4 bases, leaving 9 bases not matched to a gene. This CDR3 comprises 15 residues. Germline lookup yields CDR1 SGHAT and CDR2 FQNNGV. CDR3 sequence: CASSQTQTGAYGYTF. DNA of the CDR3: TGTGCCAGCAGCCAAACTCAGACAGGGGCCTATGGCTACACCTTC.

This clone was seen a single time. V gene TRBV9 combines with J gene TRBJ2-3; no reliable D call. Trimming took 3 bases from V and 4 from J, leaving 21 bases between them. Germline CDR1 reads SGDLS; CDR2 reads YYNGEE. The length of the CDR3 is 17 residues. The CDR3 sequence: CASSDGPGDPSPDTQYF. The CDR3 nucleotides are TGTGCCAGCAGCGATGGTCCCGGAGACCCCTCCCCAGATACGCAGTATTTT.

The chain uses TRBV4-2 and TRBJ2-1, with 13 bases fitting TRBD2. V lost 2 bases and J lost 0; bases outside the gene matches: 10. From germline, CDR1 is LGHNA and CDR2 YNFKEQ. This CDR3 comprises 20 residues. CDR3 coding DNA: TGTGCCAGCAGCCAAAGTACTAGCGGGGGGGTTCAGAGCTCCTACAATGAGCAGTTCTTC. This gives the protein CASSQSTSGGVQSSYNEQFF.

This clone appeared once. This chain connects TRBV9 to TRBJ2-1, with 8 bases aligning to TRBD2. This CDR3 spans 15 amino acids. Germline-derived CDR1 and CDR2 are SGDLS and YYNGEE. Trimming at V came to 3 bases and at J to 6 bases, leaving 8 bases not matched to a gene. CDR3 region: CASSARTSLGNEQFF. The DNA of the CDR3 is TGTGCCAGCAGCGCTCGGACTAGCCTGGGCAATGAGCAGTTCTTC.

The gene calls are TRBV28 and TRBJ2-1; TRBD1 might be the D (5 bases). The ends were cut back, 2 bases at V and 9 bases at J, with 8 bases in the middle. The CDR3 loop spans 12 amino acids. CDR1 and CDR2 from the germline V gene are MDHEN and SYDVKM. The CDR3 sequence: CASSLARGEQFF. DNA of the CDR3: TGTGCCAGCAGTTTAGCAAGGGGTGAGCAGTTCTTC.

This clone was observed once. This sequence joins TRBV7-2 and TRBJ2-3; unclear D gene. This CDR3 region has 14 residues. Trimming took 1 base from V and 5 from J, leaving 10 bases between them. Germline V gene data show CDR1 as SGHTA and CDR2 as FQGNSA. The CDR3 here is CASSLDGPLDTQYF. CDR3 DNA: TGTGCCAGCAGCTTAGATGGGCCGTTAGATACGCAGTATTTT.

The rearrangement joins TRBV27 to TRBJ2-1, with TRBD1 matching over 12 bases. With V trimmed by 3 bases and J by 7 bases, 4 bases remained unmatched. The CDR3 is 15 residues long. From germline, CDR1 is MNHEY and CDR2 SMNVEV (reference sequence). CDR3 nucleotides: TGTGCCAGCAGTTTGGGGACAGGGGGCTGGAATGAGCAGTTCTTC. Translating it yields CASSLGTGGWNEQFF.

V usage is TRBV7-2 and J usage is TRBJ2-7; no firm D call. This CDR3 is built from 12 residues. Trimming removed 4 bases from V and 9 bases from J, with 13 bases in between. The germline V gene encodes CDR1 SGHTA and CDR2 FQGNSA. CDR3 sequence: CASSSNQYAQYF. CDR3 DNA sequence: TGTGCCAGCAGCTCCAACCAGTATGCGCAGTACTTC. The variable domain in full, with the rest retrieved from reference TRBV7-2 and TRBJ2-7, is GAGVSQSPSNKVTEKGKDVELRCDPISGHTALYWYRQSLGQGLEFLIYFQGNSAPDKSGLPSDRFSAERTGGSVSTLTIQRTQQEDSAVYLCASSSNQYAQYFGPGTRLTVT.

The chain carries TRBV7-2 and TRBJ2-5; 10 nucleotides align to TRBD2. CDR1 SGHTA and CDR2 FQGNSA come from the germline V gene. This CDR3 comprises 15 residues. Trimming removed 6 bases from V and 7 bases from J; junction bases left unmatched: 11. For the CDR3, the DNA is TGTGCCAGCAGTGTAATAGCGGGGGGCCGTGGGACCCAGTACTTC. Its protein is CASSVIAGGRGTQYF.

This chain links TRBV4-2 with TRBJ2-5, with 10 bases aligning to TRBD2. Germline CDR1 and CDR2: LGHNA and YNFKEQ. The CDR3 has 20 residues. V lost 0 bases, J lost 5 bases, and 18 bases stayed unmatched. CDR3 residues: CASSQDLLAGQSGGVETQYF. As DNA, the CDR3 is TGTGCCAGCAGCCAAGATCTCCTAGCGGGTCAAAGCGGGGGGGTGGAGACCCAGTACTTC.

This chain's CDR3 is CASNPDREHGGTDTQYF. The CDR3 nucleotides are TGTGCCAGCAATCCGGACAGGGAACACGGGGGCACAGATACGCAGTATTTT. The chain is built from TRBV2 and TRBJ2-3; 8 bases align to TRBD1. This CDR3 spans 17 amino acids. Per germline, CDR1 SNHLY and CDR2 FYNNEI. Trimming at V came to 7 bases and at J to 1 base, leaving 13 bases not matched to a gene.

The chain has TRBV7-2 and TRBJ2-3, with D perhaps TRBD1 (6 bases). V was clipped by 1 base and J by 1 base, with 9 bases between them. Germline V gene data show CDR1 as SGHTA and CDR2 as FQGNSA. The CDR3 covers 15 residues. The CDR3 sequence: CASSLEGVGTDTQYF. The CDR3 coding sequence is TGTGCCAGCAGCTTAGAGGGGGTGGGCACAGATACGCAGTATTTT.

This clone came up once. The chain couples TRBV6-5 to TRBJ2-1, with D unclear. This CDR3 spans 14 amino acids. The germline V and J ends were trimmed by 11 bases and 0 bases, with 14 bases remaining between them. Germline assignment: CDR1 MNHEY and CDR2 SVGAGI. CDR3 nucleotides: TGTGCCTCGACCGTCTGGAGCTCCTACAATGAGCAGTTCTTC. Translation gives CASTVWSSYNEQFF.

The rearrangement joins TRBV19 to TRBJ1-6; no definite D call. Trimming stripped 3 bases from V and 11 bases from J, with 17 bases between. Germline loops: CDR1 LNHDA, CDR2 SQIVND (reference sequence). CDR3 length: 15 residues. Here the CDR3 DNA reads TGTGCCAGTAGTATTTTTCCGGTTGCTGGTACACCCCTCCACTTT. It translates to CASSIFPVAGTPLHF.

V gene TRBV14 combines with J gene TRBJ2-1; D may be TRBD2 (5 bases). Trimming pared 0 bases from V and 0 bases from J, leaving 9 bases between. The germline V gene encodes CDR1 SGHDN and CDR2 FVKESK. The CDR3 is made up of 16 amino acids. As DNA, the CDR3 is TGTGCCAGCAGCCAAGATCCAGCGGACTCCTACAATGAGCAGTTCTTC. Translated: CASSQDPADSYNEQFF.

The rearrangement uses TRBV19 and TRBJ2-7, with 13 positions matching TRBD2. With 7 bases clipped from V and 6 bases from J, the junction kept 12 bases outside the gene matches. Germline CDR1 and CDR2: LNHDA and SQIVND (reference sequence). The CDR3 runs 16 residues. Here the CDR3 DNA reads TGTGCCAGTATACTAGCGGGAGGGCCGGTTAATGGCGAGCAGTACTTC. It translates to CASILAGGPVNGEQYF.